The next 26 T cell receptor beta chains were all read from a single sample in a study of immune heterogeneity within non-small cell lung tumors. The starting template was genomic DNA from bulk tumor, about 600 ng per sample. Primary tumors were biopsied several times each, far apart, intraoperatively. Enrolled individuals presented with untreated, newly diagnosed non-small cell lung cancer and received curative surgery. Multiplex PCR with 32 V and 13 J primers amplified TCR beta CDR3. Each CDR3 protein gets one entry after TCRdb re-called the multiplex PCR reads with MiXCR. The table shows approximately 31,000 distinct CDR3 sequences, with 28% occurring only once. The sequenced sample consisted of lung tumor tissue. Receptors were obtained from a man in his forties or fifties with non-small cell lung cancer.

This clonotype has a count of ten or more. This chain connects TRBV12-3 or TRBV12-4 to TRBJ2-7, with D possibly called TRBD1 or TRBD2 (5 bases each). With 3 bases removed from V and 2 bases from J, the gap between germline ends came to 14 bases. This CDR3 is 15 amino acids long. CDR3 nucleotide sequence: TGTGCCAGCAGTTTCGCGCAGGGAGCGACCTACGAGCAGTACTTC. It is translated as CASSFAQGATYEQYF.

This clonotype was detected many times. The gene calls are TRBV6-1 and TRBJ1-2; TRBD1 might be the D (5 bases). The CDR3 runs 14 residues. Germline loops: CDR1 MNHNS, CDR2 SASEGT. The germline V and J ends were trimmed by 1 base and 8 bases, with 14 bases remaining between them. The DNA of the CDR3 is TGTGCCAGCAGTGAAGGGGGGTCCCTGAGGGGCTACACCTTC. It yields the protein CASSEGGSLRGYTF.

Of note for this clonotype: A clone one base away is much larger, so this may be a read error. This sequence joins TRBV12-5 and TRBJ2-7, with TRBD2 as a possible D gene (6 bases). Germline V CDR1 and CDR2: LGHNT, FRNRAP. This CDR3 has 12 amino acids. Trimming took 7 bases from V and 7 from J, leaving 14 bases between them. CDR3 bases: TGTGCTAGTGATGGGGAGGCCAGGGAGCAGTACTTC. The encoded protein is CASDGEAREQYF.

V usage is TRBV5-1 and J usage is TRBJ1-1, with D maybe TRBD1 (5 bases). The ends were cut back, 4 bases at V and 0 bases at J, with 13 bases in the middle. The CDR3 loop spans 15 amino acids. The germline CDR1 and CDR2 sequences are SGHRS and YFSETQ. In DNA form, the CDR3 reads TGCGCCAGCAGCGGGGGAGCGGTCATGAACACTGAAGCTTTCTTT. It specifies CASSGGAVMNTEAFF.

The CDR3 loop reads CASSPVPSGNEQFF. Written as DNA, the CDR3 is TGTGCCAGCTCACCAGTCCCTAGTGGCAATGAGCAGTTCTTC. This chain connects TRBV18 to TRBJ2-1; no reliable D call. The germline CDR1 and CDR2 sequences are KGHSH and LQKENI. Trimming removed 2 bases from V and 6 bases from J, with 11 bases in between. The CDR3 spans 14 residues. The complete variable domain, with remaining parts taken from reference TRBV18 and TRBJ2-1, reads NAGVMQNPRHLVRRRGQEARLRCSPMKGHSHVYWYRQLPEEGLKFMVYLQKENIIDESGMPKERFSAEFPKEGPSILRIQQVVRGDSAAYFCASSPVPSGNEQFFGPGTRLTVL.

There are a few counts of this clonotype. This chain links TRBV7-8 with TRBJ1-1; D unresolved. V lost 2 bases and J lost 3, with 13 bases in between. CDR1 is SGHVS and CDR2 is FQNEAQ in the germline V gene. The CDR3 length is 15 residues. The CDR3 spells CASSLYRMDDTEAFF. DNA of the CDR3: TGTGCCAGCAGCTTATACCGAATGGATGACACTGAAGCTTTCTTT.

Concerning this clonotype itself: Germline is not matched at one junction end, which may reflect a read error. The chain has TRBV6-6 and TRBJ2-1; 14 nucleotides align to TRBD2. The CDR3 sequence is 19 residues long. The germline CDR1 and CDR2 sequences are MNHNY and SVGAGI (reference sequence). DNA of the CDR3: TGTGCCAGCAGTTACTCACGGGCGGGGACTAGCGGGAGTAGGGATGAGCTGTTCTTC. Translating gives CASSYSRAGTSGSRDELFF.

Worth noting for this clonotype: A single base separates this from a much larger clone, so it may be a read error. The V and J genes are TRBV20-1 and TRBJ1-2; weak D call: TRBD1 (6 bases). There are 16 residues in the CDR3. Germline CDR1 and CDR2: DFQATT and SNEGSKA (reference sequence). The CDR3 DNA is TGCAGTACTAGAGTACGGACAGCTATCGGCTTCCATGGCTACACCTTC. As protein: CSTRVRTAIGFHGYTF.

This clonotype was found many times. The V gene is TRBV5-1, the J gene TRBJ1-2; D call uncertain. This CDR3 has 12 amino acids. From germline, CDR1 is SGHRS and CDR2 YFSETQ. The ends were cut back, 4 bases at V and 2 bases at J, with 6 bases in the middle. The CDR3, as DNA: TGCGCCAGCAGCGAACGGAACTATGGCTACACCTTC. Encoded protein: CASSERNYGYTF.

A few counts support this clonotype. The rearrangement uses TRBV7-2 and TRBJ2-7; 7 nucleotides agree with TRBD2. This CDR3 spans 14 amino acids. V gave up 0 bases and J gave up 6 bases; unmatched junction bases: 5. The V gene's germline CDR1 is SGHTA and CDR2 FQGNSA. CDR3 bases: TGTGCCAGCAGCTTAGCGGTTTCGGGGGGCGAGCAGTACTTC. It is translated as CASSLAVSGGEQYF.

As for this clonotype: A read error may produce the germline difference seen at one junction end. The chain links TRBV7-7 to TRBJ2-7; 9 bases map to TRBD1. This CDR3 is 15 amino acids long. CDR1 SSHAT and CDR2 FNYEAQ come from the germline V gene (reference sequence). CDR3 residues: CASSPGTGYAYKQYF. The CDR3 coding sequence is TGTGCTAGCAGCCCCGGGACAGGGTATGCCTACAAGCAGTACTTC. Full variable domain (remainder filled in from reference TRBV7-7 and TRBJ2-7): GAGVSQSPRYKVTKRGQDVTLRCDPISSHATLYWYQQALGQGPEFLTYFNYEAQPDKSGLPSDRFSAERPEGSISTLTIQRTEQRDSAMYRCASSPGTGYAYKQYFGPGTRLTVT.

This clonotype was recorded at least ten times. This chain connects TRBV7-3 to TRBJ2-1, with 8 bases aligning to TRBD2. The V and J ends lost 1 base and 3 bases, in that order; junction bases with no gene match: 5. The CDR3 is made up of 16 amino acids. The germline CDR1 and CDR2 sequences are SGHTA and FQGTGA. The CDR3 reads CASSLSAGTSYNEQFF. CDR3 DNA sequence: TGTGCCAGCAGCTTAAGTGCAGGGACTAGCTACAATGAGCAGTTCTTC.

The count of this clonotype is one. A much larger clonotype is one base distant, so this may be a read error. The V call is TRBV19, the J call TRBJ2-7; D is undetermined. The V gene's germline CDR1 is LNHDA and CDR2 SQIVND (reference sequence). V gave up 5 bases and J gave up 3 bases, with 14 bases separating them. This CDR3 spans 14 amino acids. CDR3 nucleotides: TGTGCCAGTAGTGTATCCCCGGCCAACTACGAGCAGTACTTC. This encodes CASSVSPANYEQYF.

This clonotype was observed a few times. J is TRBJ1-5 and V is TRBV12-3 or TRBV12-4; tentative D call: TRBD1 (6 bases). The CDR3 is 15 amino acids. Trimming shortened V by 6 bases and J by 2 bases, and 14 bases separated the two germline ends. The CDR3 region is CASSQSDRRNQPQHF. The CDR3 DNA sequence: TGTGCCAGCAGCCAGTCTGACAGGCGCAATCAGCCCCAGCATTTT.

Details on this clonotype: Given a much more abundant clone one base away, this may be a read error. In DNA, the CDR3 is TGTGCCAGCAGAGACGCCTCCTACGAGAAGTACTTC. Translation gives CASRDASYEKYF. The rearrangement links TRBV6-1 to TRBJ2-7; D gene ambiguous. The length of the CDR3 is 12 residues. CDR1 and CDR2 (germline): MNHNS, SASEGT.

This chain joins TRBV5-6 and TRBJ2-7; D possibly corresponds to TRBD2 (6 bases). V lost 5 bases to trimming and J lost 4 bases, with 22 bases between them. The CDR3 consists of 16 residues. The germline V gene encodes CDR1 SGHDT and CDR2 YYEEEE. As DNA, the CDR3 is TGTGCCAGCAGGGACTATCGGCACGAGGCGATATACGAGCAGTACTTC. Translation gives CASRDYRHEAIYEQYF.

This clonotype was found a few times. A read error is likely, as this CDR3 ends without the conserved phenylalanine or tryptophan. The chain carries TRBV6-5 and TRBJ1-2, with 8 bases matching TRBD1. The CDR3 sequence is 14 residues long. With 2 bases clipped from V and 5 bases from J, the junction kept 4 bases outside the gene matches. Germline V CDR1 and CDR2: MNHEY, SVGAGI. CDR3 sequence: CASSYGQGLYGYTL. The CDR3, as DNA: TGTGCCAGCAGTTACGGACAGGGCTTATATGGCTACACCTTA.

Worth noting for this clonotype: The CDR3 end shows no conserved phenylalanine or tryptophan, and so a read error is likely. The rearrangement links TRBV20-1 to TRBJ1-6; TRBD1 matches at 10 bases. The CDR3 has 14 amino acids. After removal of 0 bases from V and 8 bases from J, the junction contained 1 base not matched to a gene. Germline loops: CDR1 DFQATT, CDR2 SNEGSKA (reference sequence). CDR3: CSAREGTGDSPLHS. DNA of the CDR3: TGCAGTGCTAGAGAGGGGACAGGGGATTCACCCCTCCACTCT.

Notes on this clonotype: A read error is possible here, since a much larger clone lies one base away. V gene TRBV30 combines with J gene TRBJ1-5, with D possibly TRBD1 on 5 matching bases. There are 12 residues in the CDR3. Germline CDR1 GTSNPN, CDR2 SVGIG (reference sequence). V gave up 6 bases and J gave up 6 bases, with 12 bases separating them. The CDR3 protein is CACTHGGQPQHF. DNA of the CDR3: TGTGCCTGTACTCACGGGGGTCAGCCCCAGCATTTT.

This clonotype was counted only a few times. V and J are TRBV20-1 and TRBJ2-5, with D tentatively TRBD1 or TRBD2 (5 bases each). This CDR3 spans 15 amino acids. V gave up 6 bases and J gave up 3 bases, with 20 bases separating them. Germline V gives CDR1 DFQATT, CDR2 SNEGSKA (reference sequence). CDR3: CSARPYRDRKETQYF. The CDR3 DNA sequence: TGCAGTGCCCGCCCCTACCGGGACCGAAAAGAGACCCAGTACTTC.

Ten or more counts support this clonotype. The chain is built from TRBV6-1 and TRBJ2-7, with 12 bases matching TRBD1. CDR3 length equals 15 residues. Per the germline V gene, CDR1 is MNHNS and CDR2 is SASEGT. With V trimmed by 3 bases and J by 5 bases, 5 bases remained unmatched. The CDR3 DNA reads TGTGCCAGCAGTGATCTGGGACAGGGGGCCCACGAGCAGTACTTC. Translation: CASSDLGQGAHEQYF.

DNA of the CDR3: TGTGCCAGCAATTTGGGGGTCGGTTCCTACGAGCAGTACTTC. Encoded protein: CASNLGVGSYEQYF. V is TRBV12-3 or TRBV12-4 and J is TRBJ2-7; D tentatively reads TRBD1 or TRBD2 (5 bases each). The CDR3 has 14 residues. Trimming took 7 bases from V and 1 from J, leaving 14 bases between them.

By proportion, this clonotype is medium-sized (0.01 to 0.1%). J is TRBJ2-7 and V is TRBV6-2 or TRBV6-3; perhaps TRBD1 as D (6 bases). V lost 4 bases and J lost 1, with 8 bases in between. In germline, CDR1 is MNHEY, CDR2 SVGEGT. This CDR3 has 13 residues. The chain's CDR3 is CASSSDRSYEQYF. DNA for the CDR3: TGTGCCAGCAGTTCTGACAGGTCCTACGAGCAGTACTTC.

Note on this clonotype: With a much larger clone just one base away, this may be a read error. V is TRBV6-2 or TRBV6-3 and J is TRBJ1-2, with a weak D call TRBD1 (6 bases). The germline V and J ends were trimmed by 7 bases and 10 bases, with 22 bases remaining between them. CDR3 length: 14 amino acids. The V gene's germline CDR1 is MNHEY and CDR2 SVGEGT. The CDR3 protein is CASKRQERRDVYTF. The CDR3 DNA is TGTGCCAGCAAAAGACAGGAACGTCGGGATGTCTACACCTTC.

To note about this clonotype: Its ends do not fully match the called genes, so a read error is possible. The rearrangement joins TRBV11-3 to TRBJ2-3, with 7 nucleotides matching TRBD2. CDR1 and CDR2 from the germline V gene are SGHNT and YENEEA. CDR3 size: 16 residues. In DNA form, the CDR3 reads TGTGCCAGCAGCTTAGATGCTAGCGGAGGGACCTTTACGCACTATTTT. It translates to CASSLDASGGTFTHYF.

V usage is TRBV5-6 and J usage is TRBJ1-2, with 9 positions matching TRBD1. Germline V gene data show CDR1 as SGHDT and CDR2 as YYEEEE. J gave up 8 bases and V 2 bases, and 10 bases lay outside the gene matches. The length of the CDR3 is 15 residues. CDR3 amino acids: CASSFNRGRFRGYTF. Here the CDR3 DNA reads TGTGCCAGCAGCTTCAACAGGGGGCGCTTCCGGGGCTACACCTTC.